Following are 21 T cell receptor beta chains from one sample sequenced in a study of shared clonotypes between healthy human individuals. Some clones are missing from TCRdb's copy, which holds only in-frame ones; the method was immunoSEQ multiplex PCR. The top ten clones hold about 0.13% of a sample with around 2,000,000 clones, about 95% of them seen once. The sequenced sample was naive CD4+ T cells sorted from blood. The subset here: CD45RA+ positively selected. The receptors originated from a young man in good health.

This clone has just one count. Distinct nucleotide sequences in the sample also encode this CDR3. This chain connects TRBV5-1 to TRBJ1-1; D gene unclear. The germline V and J ends were trimmed by 3 bases and 1 base, with 10 bases remaining between them. The CDR3 runs to 14 residues. The germline V gene has CDR1 SGHRS and CDR2 YFSETQ. The CDR3 spells CASSSGPSNTEAFF. For the CDR3, the DNA is TGCGCCAGCAGCTCCGGACCGTCGAACACTGAAGCTTTCTTT.

This clone was recorded only once. The chain carries TRBV5-6 and TRBJ2-7; D remains unclear. Trimming pared 0 bases from V and 5 bases from J, leaving 3 bases between. Germline CDR1 reads SGHDT; CDR2 reads YYEEEE. CDR3 size: 11 residues. In DNA form, the CDR3 reads TGTGCCAGCAGCTTGGACAACGAGCAGTACTTC. As protein: CASSLDNEQYF.

The chain employs TRBV11-2 and TRBJ2-1; D is unresolved. Germline V gene data show CDR1 as SGHAT and CDR2 as FQNNGV. CDR3 length equals 12 residues. Trimming shortened V by 3 bases and J by 12 bases, and 12 bases separated the two germline ends. Here the CDR3 reads CASSFTTVGQFF. Written as DNA, the CDR3 is TGTGCCAGCAGCTTTACCACAGTCGGGCAGTTCTTC.

This clone was seen only a few times. The chain employs TRBV7-2 and TRBJ1-4; D ambiguous. Germline lookup yields CDR1 SGHTA and CDR2 FQGNSA. CDR3 length: 13 amino acids. Trimming took off 1 base at V and 5 bases at J, with 5 bases between the two ends. Here the CDR3 reads CASSLGMNEKLFF. CDR3 DNA: TGTGCCAGCAGCTTAGGGATGAATGAAAAACTGTTTTTT.

The V gene is TRBV6-6, the J gene TRBJ2-7; TRBD1 matches 9 bases. This CDR3 is 14 amino acids long. With V trimmed by 0 bases and J by 5 bases, 2 bases remained unmatched. The germline V gene encodes CDR1 MNHNY and CDR2 SVGAGI (reference sequence). The CDR3 coding sequence is TGTGCCAGCAGTTACTCCGACAGGGGGAACGAGCAGTACTTC. Translated: CASSYSDRGNEQYF.

This clone was found once. The chain couples TRBV28 to TRBJ1-2; the D gene is possibly TRBD1 (5 bases). Germline lookup yields CDR1 MDHEN and CDR2 SYDVKM. The CDR3 has 15 residues. V gave up 2 bases and J gave up 4 bases, with 14 bases separating them. The CDR3 bases are TGTGCCAGCAGTTTAACGGCAGGAAGGGGCTATGGCTACACCTTC. Translated: CASSLTAGRGYGYTF.

V and J are TRBV7-9 and TRBJ1-2; D ambiguous. This CDR3 spans 16 amino acids. V lost 5 bases, J lost 2 bases, and 18 bases lay in between. From germline, CDR1 is SEHNR and CDR2 FQNEAQ (reference sequence). CDR3 protein: CASSPSLGGLNYGYTF. CDR3 nucleotides: TGTGCCAGCAGCCCCTCACTGGGAGGTCTCAACTATGGCTACACCTTC.

CDR3 protein: CASSQSEGATPGELFF. CDR3 coding DNA: TGTGCCAGCAGCCAATCGGAGGGGGCGACCCCCGGGGAGCTGTTTTTT. The J gene is TRBJ2-2, the V gene TRBV4-2; TRBD1 might be the D (7 bases). Germline V gene lookup returns CDR1 LGHNA and CDR2 YNFKEQ. V was shortened by 2 bases and J by 6 bases, with 16 bases between the two germline ends. The CDR3 spans 16 residues.

This chain connects TRBV7-8 to TRBJ2-6; the D gene could be TRBD1 or TRBD2 (5 bases each). Trimming removed 7 bases from V and 2 bases from J, with 12 bases in between. This CDR3 spans 15 amino acids. Germline V gene sequence: CDR1 SGHVS, CDR2 FQNEAQ. The CDR3 reads CASKHRDAGANVLTF. In DNA, the CDR3 is TGTGCCAGCAAACACCGGGACGCTGGGGCCAACGTCCTGACTTTC.

The chain has TRBV19 and TRBJ1-4; D unclear. This CDR3 is 15 amino acids long. V was cut by 3 bases and J by 7 bases, with 15 bases left in between. Germline-derived CDR1 and CDR2 are LNHDA and SQIVND (reference sequence). CDR3 sequence: CASSIESFRTEKLFF. The CDR3 DNA follows: TGTGCCAGTAGTATCGAGTCTTTCCGGACTGAAAAACTGTTTTTT.

The rearrangement uses TRBV6-5 and TRBJ1-1; TRBD1 is a possible D gene (5 bases). This CDR3 spans 15 amino acids. From germline, CDR1 is MNHEY and CDR2 SVGAGI. Trimming took off 2 bases at V and 2 bases at J, with 12 bases between the two ends. In DNA form, the CDR3 reads TGTGCCAGCAGTTACGTCTGGGGGACTAACACTGAAGCTTTCTTT. It translates to CASSYVWGTNTEAFF.

In the case of this clone: Other DNA sequences within the sample encode an identical CDR3. V and J are TRBV18 and TRBJ1-3; weak D call: TRBD1 (5 bases). Trimming stripped 3 bases from V and 2 bases from J, with 8 bases between. Germline CDR1 KGHSH, CDR2 LQKENI. The CDR3 length is 14 residues. CDR3 nucleotides: TGTGCCAGCTCACCGTCAGGGACTGGAAACACCATATATTTT. Amino acids: CASSPSGTGNTIYF. The full variable domain, its missing parts supplied by reference TRBV18 and TRBJ1-3, is NAGVMQNPRHLVRRRGQEARLRCSPMKGHSHVYWYRQLPEEGLKFMVYLQKENIIDESGMPKERFSAEFPKEGPSILRIQQVVRGDSAAYFCASSPSGTGNTIYFGEGSWLTVV.

The rearrangement uses TRBV19 and TRBJ1-2; a weak D match, TRBD1 (6 bases). The germline V and J ends were trimmed by 2 bases and 4 bases, with 14 bases remaining between them. Germline V gene data show CDR1 as LNHDA and CDR2 as SQIVND (reference sequence). This CDR3 has 15 amino acids. CDR3 sequence (DNA): TGTGCCAGTAGTATATTACCAGGGGCCGGCTATGGCTACACCTTC. This sequence encodes CASSILPGAGYGYTF.

The rearrangement joins TRBV2 to TRBJ2-5, with TRBD2 matching over 11 bases. V shed 5 bases and J 2 bases; nucleotides not matched to a gene: 7. The CDR3 consists of 16 residues. The germline gives CDR1 SNHLY, CDR2 FYNNEI. The CDR3 DNA reads as TGTGCCAGCAGTCGACTAGCGGGACTGATTCAAGAGACCCAGTACTTC. Amino acid sequence: CASSRLAGLIQETQYF.

The chain combines TRBV2 with TRBJ2-3, with D perhaps given as TRBD1 or TRBD2 (5 bases each). V lost 4 bases to trimming and J lost 2 bases, with 10 bases between them. CDR1 is SNHLY and CDR2 is FYNNEI in the germline V gene. The CDR3 contains 14 residues. The CDR3: CASSGGVYTDTQYF. The CDR3, as DNA: TGTGCCAGCAGTGGAGGGGTCTACACAGATACGCAGTATTTT.

This chain links TRBV18 with TRBJ2-7; 7 bases align to TRBD1. CDR3 length equals 15 residues. CDR1 is KGHSH and CDR2 is LQKENI in the germline V gene. Losses at the gene ends were 3 bases for V and 0 bases for J; bases not matched to a gene: 5. The CDR3 loop reads CASSPTGASSYEQYF. CDR3 DNA sequence: TGTGCCAGCTCACCCACAGGGGCAAGCTCCTACGAGCAGTACTTC.

This clone was counted a single time. The rearrangement links TRBV6-5 to TRBJ1-2, with D possibly being TRBD1 (6 bases). The CDR3 is 12 residues long. Trimming took off 8 bases at V and 2 bases at J, with 9 bases between the two ends. The germline V gene encodes CDR1 MNHEY and CDR2 SVGAGI. CDR3 in amino acids: CASFGGNYGYTF. The CDR3 DNA reads TGTGCCAGCTTTGGGGGCAACTATGGCTACACCTTC.

The chain recombines TRBV29-1 with TRBJ2-7, with unresolved D. V lost 6 bases and J 1 base, leaving 10 bases between the germline ends. Germline CDR1 and CDR2: SQVTM and ANQGSEA. This CDR3 spans 12 amino acids. The CDR3 DNA follows: TGCAGCGTAAGTGACGGGTCCTACGAGCAGTACTTC. Translation gives CSVSDGSYEQYF.

This chain joins TRBV30 and TRBJ2-6; D unresolved. Trimming cost V 7 bases and J 0 bases, with 10 bases left between them. Germline lookup yields CDR1 GTSNPN and CDR2 SVGIG (reference sequence). This CDR3 region has 14 residues. The CDR3 DNA reads TGTGCCTCCGATGTCGGCTCTGGGGCCAACGTCCTGACTTTC. Protein sequence: CASDVGSGANVLTF.

This chain connects TRBV18 to TRBJ2-2; tentatively, D is TRBD2 (5 bases). Germline lookup yields CDR1 KGHSH and CDR2 LQKENI. V was cut by 2 bases and J by 6 bases, with 13 bases left in between. There are 15 residues in the CDR3. The CDR3 DNA follows: TGTGCCAGCTCACCAGAGGGCGCCAAACCCGGGGAGCTGTTTTTT. Its translation is CASSPEGAKPGELFF.

The chain employs TRBV30 and TRBJ1-3, with D perhaps TRBD1 (5 bases). Germline V gives CDR1 GTSNPN, CDR2 SVGIG (reference sequence). The CDR3 totals 15 residues. V was shortened by 3 bases and J by 0 bases, with 12 bases between the two germline ends. Here the CDR3 DNA reads TGTGCCTGGAGGAGTGACAGCTACTCTGGAAACACCATATATTTT. Its translation: CAWRSDSYSGNTIYF.